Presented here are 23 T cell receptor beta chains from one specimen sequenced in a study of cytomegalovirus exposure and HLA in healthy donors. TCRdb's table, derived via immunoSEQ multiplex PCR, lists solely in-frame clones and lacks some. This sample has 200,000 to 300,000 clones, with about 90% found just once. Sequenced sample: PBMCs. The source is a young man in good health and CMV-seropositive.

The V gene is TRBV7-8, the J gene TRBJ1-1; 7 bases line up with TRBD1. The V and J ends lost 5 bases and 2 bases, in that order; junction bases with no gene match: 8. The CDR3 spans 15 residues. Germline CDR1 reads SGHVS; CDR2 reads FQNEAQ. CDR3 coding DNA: TGTGCCAGCAGCCTAACAGGGGCCCGCAACACTGAAGCTTTCTTT. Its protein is CASSLTGARNTEAFF.

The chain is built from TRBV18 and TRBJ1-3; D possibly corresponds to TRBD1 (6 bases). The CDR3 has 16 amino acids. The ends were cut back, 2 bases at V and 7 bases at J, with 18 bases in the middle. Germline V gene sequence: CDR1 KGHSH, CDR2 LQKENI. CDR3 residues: CASSPGTPARWNTIYF. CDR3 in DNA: TGTGCCAGCTCACCAGGGACACCCGCTCGATGGAACACCATATATTTT.

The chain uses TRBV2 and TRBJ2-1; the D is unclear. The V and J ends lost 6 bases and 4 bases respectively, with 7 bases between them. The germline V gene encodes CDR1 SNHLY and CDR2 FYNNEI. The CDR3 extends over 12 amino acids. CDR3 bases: TGTGCCAGCAGCGCTGAATACAATGAGCAGTTCTTC. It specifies CASSAEYNEQFF. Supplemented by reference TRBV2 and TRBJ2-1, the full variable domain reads EPEVTQTPSHQVTQMGQEVILRCVPISNHLYFYWYRQILGQKVEFLVSFYNNEISEKSEIFDDQFSVERPDGSNFTLKIRSTKLEDSAMYFCASSAEYNEQFFGPGTRLTVL.

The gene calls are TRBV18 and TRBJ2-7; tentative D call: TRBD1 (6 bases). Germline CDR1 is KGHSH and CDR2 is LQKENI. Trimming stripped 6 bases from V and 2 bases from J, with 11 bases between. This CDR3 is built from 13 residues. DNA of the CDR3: TGTGCCAGCTCGGCCGGGACAACCTACGAGCAGTACTTC. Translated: CASSAGTTYEQYF.

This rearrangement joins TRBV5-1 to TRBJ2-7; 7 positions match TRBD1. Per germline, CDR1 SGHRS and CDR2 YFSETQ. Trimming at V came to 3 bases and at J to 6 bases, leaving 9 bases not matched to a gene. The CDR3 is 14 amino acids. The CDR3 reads CASSWDSQTREQYF. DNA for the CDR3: TGCGCCAGCAGCTGGGACAGCCAAACACGCGAGCAGTACTTC. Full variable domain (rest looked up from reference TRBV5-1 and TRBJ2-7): KAGVTQTPRYLIKTRGQQVTLSCSPISGHRSVSWYQQTPGQGLQFLFEYFSETQRNKGNFPGRFSGRQFSNSRSEMNVSTLELGDSALYLCASSWDSQTREQYFGPGTRLTVT.

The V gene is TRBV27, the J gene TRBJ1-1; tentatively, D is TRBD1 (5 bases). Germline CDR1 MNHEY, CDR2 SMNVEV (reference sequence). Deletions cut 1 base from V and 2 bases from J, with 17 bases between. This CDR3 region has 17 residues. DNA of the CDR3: TGTGCCAGCAGTTTATTCGGTGAGGGGCCCAGAAACACTGAAGCTTTCTTT. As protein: CASSLFGEGPRNTEAFF.

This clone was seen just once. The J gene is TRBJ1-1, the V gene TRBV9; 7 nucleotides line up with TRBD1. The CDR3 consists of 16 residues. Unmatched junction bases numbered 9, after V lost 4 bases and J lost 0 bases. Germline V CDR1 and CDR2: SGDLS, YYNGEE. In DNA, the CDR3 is TGTGCCAGCAGCCCTCAACAGGGGCGGGTGAACACTGAAGCTTTCTTT. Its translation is CASSPQQGRVNTEAFF.

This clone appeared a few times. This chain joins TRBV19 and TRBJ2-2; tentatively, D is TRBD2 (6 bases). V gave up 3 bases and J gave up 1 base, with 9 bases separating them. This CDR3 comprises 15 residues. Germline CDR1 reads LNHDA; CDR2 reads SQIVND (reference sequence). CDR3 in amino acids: CASSMIGRNTGELFF. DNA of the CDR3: TGTGCCAGTAGTATGATCGGGAGGAACACCGGGGAGCTGTTTTTT.

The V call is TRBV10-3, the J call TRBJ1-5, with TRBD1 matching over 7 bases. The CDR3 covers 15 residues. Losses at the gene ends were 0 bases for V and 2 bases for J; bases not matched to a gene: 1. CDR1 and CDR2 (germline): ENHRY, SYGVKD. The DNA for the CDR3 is TGTGCCATCAGTGAGTCCGGACAGGGCAATCAGCCCCAGCATTTT. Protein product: CAISESGQGNQPQHF.

CDR3 sequence: CASSPAQGGKTEAFF. In DNA, the CDR3 is TGCGCCAGCAGCCCCGCTCAGGGAGGAAAAACTGAAGCTTTCTTT. J is TRBJ1-1 and V is TRBV5-1, with TRBD1 as a possible D gene (5 bases). Trimming took off 4 bases at V and 5 bases at J, with 18 bases between the two ends. This CDR3 has 15 amino acids. In germline, CDR1 is SGHRS, CDR2 YFSETQ.

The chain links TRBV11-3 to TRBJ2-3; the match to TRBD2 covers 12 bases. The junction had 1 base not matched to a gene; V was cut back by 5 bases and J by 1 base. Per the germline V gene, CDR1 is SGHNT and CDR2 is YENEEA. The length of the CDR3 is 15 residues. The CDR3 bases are TGTGCCAGCAGCAGACTAGCGGGAGGCACAGATACGCAGTATTTT. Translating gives CASSRLAGGTDTQYF.

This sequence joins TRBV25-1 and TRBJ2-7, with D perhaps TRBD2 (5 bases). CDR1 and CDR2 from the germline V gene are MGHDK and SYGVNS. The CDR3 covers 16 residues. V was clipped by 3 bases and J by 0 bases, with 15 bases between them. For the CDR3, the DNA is TGTGCCAGCAGTGAGGAGCGATTCGCGGGCTCCTACGAGCAGTACTTC. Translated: CASSEERFAGSYEQYF.

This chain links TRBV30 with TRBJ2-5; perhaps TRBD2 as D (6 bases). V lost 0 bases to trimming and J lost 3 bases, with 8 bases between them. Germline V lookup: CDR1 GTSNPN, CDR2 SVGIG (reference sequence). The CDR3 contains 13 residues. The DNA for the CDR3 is TGTGCCTGGAGTGTATTAGCGGAAGAGACCCAGTACTTC. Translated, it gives CAWSVLAEETQYF.

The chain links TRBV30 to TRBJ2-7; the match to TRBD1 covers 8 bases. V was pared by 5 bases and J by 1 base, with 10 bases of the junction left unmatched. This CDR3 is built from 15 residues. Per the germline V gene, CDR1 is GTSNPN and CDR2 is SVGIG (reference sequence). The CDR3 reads CAWAPTDRASYEQYF. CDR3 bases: TGTGCCTGGGCACCAACGGACAGGGCTTCCTACGAGCAGTACTTC.

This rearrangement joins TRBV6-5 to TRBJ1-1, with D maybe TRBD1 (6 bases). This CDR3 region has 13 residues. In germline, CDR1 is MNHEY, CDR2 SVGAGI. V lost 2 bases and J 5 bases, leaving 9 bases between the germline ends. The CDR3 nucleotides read TGTGCCAGCAGTTACAGGGGGGAGACTGAAGCTTTCTTT. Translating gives CASSYRGETEAFF.

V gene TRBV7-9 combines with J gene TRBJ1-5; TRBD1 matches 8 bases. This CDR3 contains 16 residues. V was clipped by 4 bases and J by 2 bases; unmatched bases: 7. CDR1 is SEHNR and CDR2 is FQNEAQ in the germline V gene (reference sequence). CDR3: CASSSDRGQGNQPQHF. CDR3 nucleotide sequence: TGTGCCAGCAGCTCGGACCGGGGACAGGGCAATCAGCCCCAGCATTTT.

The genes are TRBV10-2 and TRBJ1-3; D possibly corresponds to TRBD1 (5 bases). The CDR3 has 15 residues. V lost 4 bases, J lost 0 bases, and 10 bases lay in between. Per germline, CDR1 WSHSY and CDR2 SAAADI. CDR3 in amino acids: CASSGSGGSGNTIYF. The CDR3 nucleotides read TGCGCCAGCAGTGGATCTGGGGGCTCTGGAAACACCATATATTTT.

This chain's CDR3 is CASSLVRLAANIGETQYF. Written as DNA, the CDR3 is TGTGCCAGCAGCTTAGTGCGCCTAGCGGCTAACATTGGGGAGACCCAGTACTTC. The chain employs TRBV11-2 and TRBJ2-5; the match to TRBD2 covers 7 bases. This CDR3 has 18 residues. The V gene's germline CDR1 is SGHAT and CDR2 FQNNGV. J lost 5 bases, V lost 1 base, and 16 bases had no gene match.

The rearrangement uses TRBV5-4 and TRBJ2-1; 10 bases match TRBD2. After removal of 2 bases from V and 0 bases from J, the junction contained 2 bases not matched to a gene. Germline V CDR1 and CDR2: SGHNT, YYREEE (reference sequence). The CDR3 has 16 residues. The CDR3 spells CASSFGLAASYNEQFF. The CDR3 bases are TGTGCCAGCAGCTTTGGACTAGCGGCCTCCTACAATGAGCAGTTCTTC.

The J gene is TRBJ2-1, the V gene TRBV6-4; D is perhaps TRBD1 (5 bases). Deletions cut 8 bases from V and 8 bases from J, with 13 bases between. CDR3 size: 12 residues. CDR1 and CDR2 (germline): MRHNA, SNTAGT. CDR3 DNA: TGTGCCAGCCCCCCGTGGGGCGATGAGCAGTTCTTC. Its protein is CASPPWGDEQFF.

In DNA, the CDR3 is TGCGCCAGCAGCTTGGTGCCGGGGGCGCCCACTGAAGCTTTCTTT. Amino acids: CASSLVPGAPTEAFF. The J gene is TRBJ1-1, the V gene TRBV5-1; TRBD1 is a possible D gene (6 bases). CDR1 is SGHRS and CDR2 is YFSETQ in the germline V gene. CDR3 length equals 15 residues. With 0 bases removed from V and 4 bases from J, the gap between germline ends came to 13 bases.

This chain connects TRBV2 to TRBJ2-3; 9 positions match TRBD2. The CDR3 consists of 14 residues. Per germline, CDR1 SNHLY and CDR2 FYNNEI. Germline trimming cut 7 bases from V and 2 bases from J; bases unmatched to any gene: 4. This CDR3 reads CASNLAGTTDTQYF. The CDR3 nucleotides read TGTGCCAGCAACCTAGCGGGGACCACAGATACGCAGTATTTT.

CDR3 DNA: TGTGCCAGCAGCTCCCGTGGGGCCTACGAGCAGTACTTC. Residues: CASSSRGAYEQYF. The genes are TRBV7-2 and TRBJ2-7; D remains unclear. The CDR3 is 13 residues long. Trimming removed 4 bases from V and 2 bases from J, with 9 bases in between. The germline V gene encodes CDR1 SGHTA and CDR2 FQGNSA.